One sample yielded the 4 T cell receptor beta chains listed below, sequenced in a study of blood T cells in healthy people across ages. With a J-beta primer mix and a sample-barcoded 5' primer, a second PCR ran roughly 7 to 11 cycles. MiXCR, run by TCRdb on the 5' RACE reads, gives a single entry per CDR3 protein. Among around 1.1 million distinct CDR3 sequences listed, about two fifths were seen once. The sample consisted of blood. These receptors came from a young man in good health.

Notes on this clonotype: Relative to the germline gene, one junction end is altered; a read error may explain this. CDR3 residues: CNAKFKGLAGNEQFF. As DNA, the CDR3 is TGCAATGCTAAATTTAAGGGACTAGCGGGGAATGAGCAGTTCTTC. The chain combines TRBV20-1 with TRBJ2-1; TRBD2 agrees at 13 bases. The CDR3 runs to 15 residues. CDR1 DFQATT and CDR2 SNEGSKA come from the germline V gene (reference sequence).

The J gene is TRBJ2-4, the V gene TRBV7-2; D may be TRBD2 (5 bases). The assigned J gene may be wrong: the sequence end matches TRBJ2-7 better. The CDR3 extends over 15 amino acids. Germline lookup yields CDR1 SGHTA and CDR2 FQGNSA. The CDR3: CASSSGSVPAYEQYF. The CDR3 region has the DNA TGTGCCAGCAGCTCAGGTAGCGTGCCCGCATACGAGCAGTACTTC.

The chain recombines TRBV7-2 with TRBJ1-2; TRBD1 matches at 7 bases. Trimming took 1 base from V and 4 from J; bases not matched to a gene: 6. The CDR3 totals 15 residues. Germline V lookup: CDR1 SGHTA, CDR2 FQGNSA. CDR3 nucleotides: TGTGCCAGCAGCTTAGAGGGGGCTCTAGTCTATGGCTACACCTTC. Translated, it gives CASSLEGALVYGYTF.

In nucleotides, the CDR3 is TGTGCCATCAGTGAGTCGCAGGGAGGCACTGAAGCTTTCTTT. Amino acids: CAISESQGGTEAFF. The V call is TRBV10-3, the J call TRBJ1-1; tentative D call: TRBD1 (5 bases). The CDR3 sequence is 14 residues long. Germline CDR1 reads ENHRY; CDR2 reads SYGVKD. V gave up 0 bases and J gave up 4 bases, with 9 bases separating them.